Listed below are T cell receptor beta chains from one sample, sequenced in a study of blood T cell repertoires in COVID-19. TCRdb keeps only in-frame clones here, not all; method: immunoSEQ multiplex PCR. The sample includes nearly 70,000 clones, 70% to 90% of them seen just once. Sequenced input: peripheral blood. All receptors derive from a woman between 70 and 85 years old with acute or convalescent COVID-19. Each CDR3 is given with its conserved first and last residue. Each record gives: J gene, V gene, D gene, clone size, CDR3 DNA, CDR3 protein. A D gene is named only where the DNA matches it firmly. Clone size is shown for a subset of rows, as once, few, many or a class of expanded clone.

j_gene: TRBJ1-2; v_gene: TRBV2; d_gene: TRBD1; abundance: .; CDR3nt: TGTGCCAGCGCTGGACAGGGGGCCAGCTATGGCTACACCTTC; CDR3aa: CASAGQGASYGYTF
j_gene: TRBJ1-1; v_gene: TRBV2; d_gene: .; abundance: .; CDR3nt: TGTGCCAGCAGTGGGAAGGGGCCAAACACTGAAGCTTTCTTT; CDR3aa: CASSGKGPNTEAFF
j_gene: TRBJ2-7; v_gene: TRBV4-3; d_gene: .; abundance: .; CDR3nt: TGCGCCAGCAGCCAAGAGGGTTTTCCGGAGCACTACGAGCAGTACTTC; CDR3aa: CASSQEGFPEHYEQYF
j_gene: TRBJ1-2; v_gene: TRBV29-1; d_gene: TRBD1; abundance: .; CDR3nt: TGCAGCGTGGGGGGGACAGGGGATAACTATGGCTACACCTTC; CDR3aa: CSVGGTGDNYGYTF
j_gene: TRBJ1-1; v_gene: TRBV7-9; d_gene: .; abundance: .; CDR3nt: TGTGCCAGCAGCCTGGACTCTCTCGGAGCTTTCTTT; CDR3aa: CASSLDSLGAFF
j_gene: TRBJ2-2; v_gene: TRBV7-7; d_gene: .; abundance: .; CDR3nt: TGTGCTAGCAGCCTTCAGGGGGGGAACACCGGGGAGCTGTTTTTT; CDR3aa: CASSLQGGNTGELFF
j_gene: TRBJ2-1; v_gene: TRBV7-9; d_gene: TRBD2; abundance: .; CDR3nt: TGTGCCAGCAGCTTAGCGGGACTAGCGGGAGTAAGGGCCTACAATGAGCAGTTCTTC; CDR3aa: CASSLAGLAGVRAYNEQFF
j_gene: TRBJ1-1; v_gene: TRBV7-9; d_gene: .; abundance: .; CDR3nt: TGTGCCAGCAGCCCCCTCGGCACTGAAGCTTTCTTT; CDR3aa: CASSPLGTEAFF
j_gene: TRBJ2-1; v_gene: TRBV7-2; d_gene: TRBD2; abundance: .; CDR3nt: TGTGCCAGCAGCTTACGACCCGGGGTGGCGGGGGAGAATCCCGATGAGCAGTTCTTC; CDR3aa: CASSLRPGVAGENPDEQFF
j_gene: TRBJ1-3; v_gene: TRBV27; d_gene: .; abundance: .; CDR3nt: TGTGCCAGCAGTTTTCGGACATTAGACACCATATATTTT; CDR3aa: CASSFRTLDTIYF
j_gene: TRBJ2-2; v_gene: TRBV7-7; d_gene: .; abundance: .; CDR3nt: TGTGCTAGCAGCTCCGAGAGAGGGAACACCGGGGAGCTGTTTTTT; CDR3aa: CASSSERGNTGELFF
j_gene: TRBJ2-1; v_gene: TRBV30; d_gene: .; abundance: .; CDR3nt: TGTGCCTGGTCAGAGGACTCCTACAATGAGCAGTTCTTC; CDR3aa: CAWSEDSYNEQFF
j_gene: TRBJ1-1; v_gene: TRBV30; d_gene: .; abundance: .; CDR3nt: TGTGCCTGGCTATTGAACACTGAAGCTTTCTTT; CDR3aa: CAWLLNTEAFF
j_gene: TRBJ1-4; v_gene: TRBV5-1; d_gene: TRBD1; abundance: .; CDR3nt: TGCGCCAGCAGCAAAACCGGGACAGGGGTTGAAAAACTGTTTTTT; CDR3aa: CASSKTGTGVEKLFF
j_gene: TRBJ1-2; v_gene: TRBV19; d_gene: .; abundance: .; CDR3nt: TGTGCCAGCCGGAGGACAGTATCCCCTAGAGGCTATGGCTACACCTTC; CDR3aa: CASRRTVSPRGYGYTF
j_gene: TRBJ2-7; v_gene: TRBV4-1; d_gene: TRBD1; abundance: once; CDR3nt: TGCGCCAGCAGCCAATGGATTTCCGGGACAGCCCACGAGCAGTACTTC; CDR3aa: CASSQWISGTAHEQYF
j_gene: TRBJ2-5; v_gene: TRBV29-1; d_gene: TRBD2; abundance: once; CDR3nt: TGCAGCGTTGGCGGGAGGGGCCGGGAGACCCAGTACTTC; CDR3aa: CSVGGRGRETQYF
j_gene: TRBJ1-2; v_gene: TRBV6-2/TRBV6-3; d_gene: .; abundance: .; CDR3nt: TGTGCCAGCAGTTCGCTTCCAGGATCCCTGGGCTACACCTTC; CDR3aa: CASSSLPGSLGYTF
j_gene: TRBJ1-5; v_gene: TRBV6-6; d_gene: TRBD1; abundance: .; CDR3nt: TGTGCCAGCAGTTCCCCGACAGGGTTGGGTCAGCCCCAGCATTTT; CDR3aa: CASSSPTGLGQPQHF
j_gene: TRBJ1-2; v_gene: TRBV7-9; d_gene: TRBD1; abundance: .; CDR3nt: TGTGCCAGCAGCTTAGCGGAGGGGGCAAGTTTTGGCTACACCTTC; CDR3aa: CASSLAEGASFGYTF
j_gene: TRBJ1-2; v_gene: TRBV4-2; d_gene: TRBD1; abundance: .; CDR3nt: TGTGCCAGCAGCCTTTCGACAGGGGATGTCTATGGCTACACCTTC; CDR3aa: CASSLSTGDVYGYTF
j_gene: TRBJ2-2; v_gene: TRBV28; d_gene: TRBD2; abundance: once; CDR3nt: TGTGCCAGCAGTACTAGCGGGATCACCGGGGAGCTGTTTTTT; CDR3aa: CASSTSGITGELFF
j_gene: TRBJ1-5; v_gene: TRBV6-2/TRBV6-3; d_gene: .; abundance: .; CDR3nt: TGTGCCAGCAGTTACTCCAACAGAAATCAGCCCCAGCATTTT; CDR3aa: CASSYSNRNQPQHF
j_gene: TRBJ2-1; v_gene: TRBV7-3; d_gene: TRBD2; abundance: .; CDR3nt: TGTGCCAGCAGCTTATCGGGACTAGCGGGATACAATGAGCAGTTCTTC; CDR3aa: CASSLSGLAGYNEQFF
j_gene: TRBJ2-3; v_gene: TRBV6-5; d_gene: TRBD2; abundance: .; CDR3nt: TGTGCCAGCGGGTACACTAGCGGGGATACGCAGTATTTT; CDR3aa: CASGYTSGDTQYF
j_gene: TRBJ1-2; v_gene: TRBV7-2; d_gene: .; abundance: .; CDR3nt: TGTGCCAGCAGCCCCCCACGGTACTATGGCTACACCTTC; CDR3aa: CASSPPRYYGYTF
j_gene: TRBJ1-6; v_gene: TRBV28; d_gene: .; abundance: .; CDR3nt: TGTGCCAGCAGTTTGGTAGAGAGGAATTCACCCCTCCACTTT; CDR3aa: CASSLVERNSPLHF
j_gene: TRBJ2-5; v_gene: TRBV10-3; d_gene: .; abundance: .; CDR3nt: TGTGCCATCAGTATGGAGGGGGAGACCCAGTACTTC; CDR3aa: CAISMEGETQYF
j_gene: TRBJ2-5; v_gene: TRBV29-1; d_gene: .; abundance: .; CDR3nt: TGCAGCGTTGCTAGTAATCAGGGCCAAGAGACCCAGTACTTC; CDR3aa: CSVASNQGQETQYF
j_gene: TRBJ1-3; v_gene: TRBV6-5; d_gene: .; abundance: few; CDR3nt: TGTGCCAGCATCGGGGACTTCTCTGGAAACACCATATATTTT; CDR3aa: CASIGDFSGNTIYF
j_gene: TRBJ1-3; v_gene: TRBV7-9; d_gene: .; abundance: .; CDR3nt: TGTGCCAGCACCCCTATGGTTGGAGAAGCTGACACCATATATTTT; CDR3aa: CASTPMVGEADTIYF
j_gene: TRBJ2-7; v_gene: TRBV28; d_gene: TRBD2; abundance: .; CDR3nt: TGTGCCAGCAGTTCTCAGCGGGAGGTCTCCTACGAGCAGTACTTC; CDR3aa: CASSSQREVSYEQYF
j_gene: TRBJ1-3; v_gene: TRBV18; d_gene: TRBD1; abundance: .; CDR3nt: TGTGCCAGCTCAGCACAACAGGGGGCCCCCTCCGGAAACACCATATATTTT; CDR3aa: CASSAQQGAPSGNTIYF
j_gene: TRBJ1-6; v_gene: TRBV5-4; d_gene: .; abundance: .; CDR3nt: TGTGCCAGCAGCCTCACAGGCACTAATTCACCCCTCCACTTT; CDR3aa: CASSLTGTNSPLHF
j_gene: TRBJ2-4; v_gene: TRBV28; d_gene: .; abundance: .; CDR3nt: TGTGCCAGCAGTTTCGACATTGACGTAGCCAAAAACATTCAGTACTTC; CDR3aa: CASSFDIDVAKNIQYF
j_gene: TRBJ1-5; v_gene: TRBV4-1; d_gene: .; abundance: .; CDR3nt: TGCGCCAGCAGCCAAGAGGCAGGGAAGCAGCCCCAGCATTTT; CDR3aa: CASSQEAGKQPQHF
j_gene: TRBJ1-3; v_gene: TRBV6-1; d_gene: TRBD1; abundance: .; CDR3nt: TGTGCCAGCAGTGAGACCGGGACAGCGGGAAACACCATATATTTT; CDR3aa: CASSETGTAGNTIYF
j_gene: TRBJ2-3; v_gene: TRBV7-2; d_gene: .; abundance: .; CDR3nt: TGTGCCAGCAGCGTCCAGGTTTTTAGCACAGATACGCAGTATTTT; CDR3aa: CASSVQVFSTDTQYF
j_gene: TRBJ2-1; v_gene: TRBV28; d_gene: TRBD2; abundance: .; CDR3nt: TGTGCCAGCTTTGGGGGGCTAGCGGGAGGGGACTACAATGAGCAGTTCTTC; CDR3aa: CASFGGLAGGDYNEQFF
j_gene: TRBJ1-2; v_gene: TRBV3-1/TRBV3-2; d_gene: TRBD1; abundance: few; CDR3nt: TGTGCCAGCAGCCAAGACGGACAGGGAGCTTGGGGCTACACCTTC; CDR3aa: CASSQDGQGAWGYTF
j_gene: TRBJ1-5; v_gene: TRBV24-1; d_gene: TRBD1; abundance: .; CDR3nt: TGTGCCACCAGTGATTTGAAAGGGACAGCTTTAGCGCCCCAGCATTTT; CDR3aa: CATSDLKGTALAPQHF
j_gene: TRBJ2-1; v_gene: TRBV12-2; d_gene: .; abundance: .; CDR3nt: TGTGCAAGTCGCTTACGCGGGACAGTGCCTTACAATGAGCAGTTCTTC; CDR3aa: CASRLRGTVPYNEQFF
j_gene: TRBJ1-3; v_gene: TRBV15; d_gene: TRBD1; abundance: few; CDR3nt: TGTGCCACCAGGGCAGGGGGCGCGGGAAACACCATATATTTT; CDR3aa: CATRAGGAGNTIYF
j_gene: TRBJ1-5; v_gene: TRBV19; d_gene: .; abundance: .; CDR3nt: TGTGCCAGTAGTATCTCTCAGCGACATCAGCCCCAGCATTTT; CDR3aa: CASSISQRHQPQHF
j_gene: TRBJ2-1; v_gene: TRBV5-1; d_gene: TRBD1; abundance: .; CDR3nt: TGCGCCAGCAGCGCCGAAGGACAGGGGGGAGGTGAGCAGTTCTTC; CDR3aa: CASSAEGQGGGEQFF
j_gene: TRBJ1-2; v_gene: TRBV18; d_gene: TRBD1; abundance: .; CDR3nt: TGTGCCAGCTCACCGGGACAGCTCTATGGCTACACCTTC; CDR3aa: CASSPGQLYGYTF
j_gene: TRBJ2-2; v_gene: TRBV5-1; d_gene: .; abundance: .; CDR3nt: TGCGCCAGCAGCTTCGGCGGGACAGTGAAGGCCGGGGAGCTGTTTTTT; CDR3aa: CASSFGGTVKAGELFF
j_gene: TRBJ2-5; v_gene: TRBV6-1; d_gene: .; abundance: .; CDR3nt: TGTGCCAGCAGTGAGACTCCAAGATCGGAGACCCAGTACTTC; CDR3aa: CASSETPRSETQYF
j_gene: TRBJ2-7; v_gene: TRBV14; d_gene: .; abundance: .; CDR3nt: TGTGCCAGCAGCCAACGCTCTTTATGGCTCCGGGACACCTACGAGCAGTACTTC; CDR3aa: CASSQRSLWLRDTYEQYF